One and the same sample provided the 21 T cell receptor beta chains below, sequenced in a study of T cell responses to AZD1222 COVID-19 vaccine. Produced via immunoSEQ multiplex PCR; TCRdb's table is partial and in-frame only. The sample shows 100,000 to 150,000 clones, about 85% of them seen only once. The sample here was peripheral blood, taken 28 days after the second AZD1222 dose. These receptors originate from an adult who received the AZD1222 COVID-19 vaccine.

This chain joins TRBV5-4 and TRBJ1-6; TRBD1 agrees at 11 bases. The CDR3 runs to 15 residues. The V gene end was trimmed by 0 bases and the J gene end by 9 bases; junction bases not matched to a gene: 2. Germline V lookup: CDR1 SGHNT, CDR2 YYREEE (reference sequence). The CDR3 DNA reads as TGTGCCAGCAGCTTGGGGGGACAGGGGGGTTCACCCCTCCACTTT. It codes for CASSLGGQGGSPLHF. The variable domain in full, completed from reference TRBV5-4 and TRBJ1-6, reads ETGVTQSPTHLIKTRGQQVTLRCSSQSGHNTVSWYQQALGQGPQFIFQYYREEENGRGNFPPRFSGLQFPNYSSELNVNALELDDSALYLCASSLGGQGGSPLHFGNGTRLTVT.

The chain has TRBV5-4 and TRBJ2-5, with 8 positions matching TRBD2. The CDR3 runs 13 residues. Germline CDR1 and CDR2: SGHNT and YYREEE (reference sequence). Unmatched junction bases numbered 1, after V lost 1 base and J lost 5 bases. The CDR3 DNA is TGTGCCAGCAGCTTGCGGGGGGGCGAGACCCAGTACTTC. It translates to CASSLRGGETQYF.

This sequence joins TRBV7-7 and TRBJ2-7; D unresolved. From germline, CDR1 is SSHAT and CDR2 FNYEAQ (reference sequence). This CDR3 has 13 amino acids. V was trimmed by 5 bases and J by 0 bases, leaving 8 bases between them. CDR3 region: CASSNGYSYEQYF. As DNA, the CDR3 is TGTGCCAGCAGCAACGGCTACTCCTACGAGCAGTACTTC.

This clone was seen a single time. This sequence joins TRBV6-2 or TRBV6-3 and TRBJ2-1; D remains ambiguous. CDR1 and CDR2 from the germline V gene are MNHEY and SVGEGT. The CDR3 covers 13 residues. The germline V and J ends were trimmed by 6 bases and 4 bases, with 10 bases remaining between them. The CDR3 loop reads CASSLFGYNEQFF. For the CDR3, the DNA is TGTGCCAGCAGCCTCTTCGGTTACAATGAGCAGTTCTTC.

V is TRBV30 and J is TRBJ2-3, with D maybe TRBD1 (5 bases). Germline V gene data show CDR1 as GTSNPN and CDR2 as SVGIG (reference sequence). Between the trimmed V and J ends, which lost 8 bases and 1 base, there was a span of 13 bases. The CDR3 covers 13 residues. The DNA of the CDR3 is TGTGCCAGACAGCAGGAAGGCACAGATACGCAGTATTTT. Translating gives CARQQEGTDTQYF.

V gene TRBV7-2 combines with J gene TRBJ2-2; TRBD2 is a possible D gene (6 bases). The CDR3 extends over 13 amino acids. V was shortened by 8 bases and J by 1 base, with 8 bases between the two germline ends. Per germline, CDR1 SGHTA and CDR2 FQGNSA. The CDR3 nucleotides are TGTGCCAGCCAGGAGGGGAACACCGGGGAGCTGTTTTTT. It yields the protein CASQEGNTGELFF. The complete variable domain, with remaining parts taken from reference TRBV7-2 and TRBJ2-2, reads GAGVSQSPSNKVTEKGKDVELRCDPISGHTALYWYRQSLGQGLEFLIYFQGNSAPDKSGLPSDRFSAERTGGSVSTLTIQRTQQEDSAVYLCASQEGNTGELFFGEGSRLTVL.

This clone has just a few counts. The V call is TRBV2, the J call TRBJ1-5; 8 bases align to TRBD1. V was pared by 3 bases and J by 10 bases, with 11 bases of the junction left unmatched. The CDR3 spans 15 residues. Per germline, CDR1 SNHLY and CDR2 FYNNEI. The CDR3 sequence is CASSDLGQGVSPQHF. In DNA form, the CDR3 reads TGTGCCAGCAGTGACCTCGGACAGGGCGTTAGTCCCCAGCATTTT.

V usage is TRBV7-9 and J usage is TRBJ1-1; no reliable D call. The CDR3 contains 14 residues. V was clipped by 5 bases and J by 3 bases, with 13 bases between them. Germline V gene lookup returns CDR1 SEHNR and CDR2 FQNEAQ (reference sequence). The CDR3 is CASSRKEEDTEAFF. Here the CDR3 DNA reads TGTGCCAGCAGCCGAAAGGAGGAGGACACTGAAGCTTTCTTT.

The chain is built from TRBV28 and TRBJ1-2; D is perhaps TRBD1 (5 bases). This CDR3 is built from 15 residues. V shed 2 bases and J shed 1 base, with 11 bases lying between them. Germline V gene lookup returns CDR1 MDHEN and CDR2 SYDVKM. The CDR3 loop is CASSLGAGHNYGYTF. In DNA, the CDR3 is TGTGCCAGCAGTTTAGGGGCAGGCCATAACTATGGCTACACCTTC.

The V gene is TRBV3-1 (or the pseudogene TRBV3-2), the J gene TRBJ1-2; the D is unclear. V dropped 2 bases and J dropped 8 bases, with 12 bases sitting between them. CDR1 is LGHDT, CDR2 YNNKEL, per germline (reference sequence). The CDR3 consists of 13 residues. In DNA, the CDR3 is TGTGCCAGCAGCCAACAGGACGGCGGGGGCTACACCTTC. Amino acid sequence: CASSQQDGGGYTF.

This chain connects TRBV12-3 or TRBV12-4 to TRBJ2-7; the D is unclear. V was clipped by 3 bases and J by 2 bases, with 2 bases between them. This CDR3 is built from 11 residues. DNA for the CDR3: TGTGCCAGCAGTTTCGCCTACGAGCAGTACTTC. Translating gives CASSFAYEQYF.

The CDR3 DNA reads TGCGCCAGCAGAAGTGGGGCAGGCCTCGATACGCAGTATTTT. It specifies CASRSGAGLDTQYF. The chain carries TRBV5-1 and TRBJ2-3; D is perhaps TRBD1 (5 bases). V was trimmed by 5 bases and J by 6 bases, leaving 16 bases between them. Germline CDR1 and CDR2: SGHRS and YFSETQ. This CDR3 has 14 residues.

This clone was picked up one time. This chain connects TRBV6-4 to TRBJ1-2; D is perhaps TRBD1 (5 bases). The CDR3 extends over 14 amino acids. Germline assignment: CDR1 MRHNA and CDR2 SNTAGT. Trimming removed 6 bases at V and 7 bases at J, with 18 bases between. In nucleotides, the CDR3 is TGTGCCAGCAGCCGCAGGGAGGCACCCCTTGGCTACACCTTC. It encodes CASSRREAPLGYTF.

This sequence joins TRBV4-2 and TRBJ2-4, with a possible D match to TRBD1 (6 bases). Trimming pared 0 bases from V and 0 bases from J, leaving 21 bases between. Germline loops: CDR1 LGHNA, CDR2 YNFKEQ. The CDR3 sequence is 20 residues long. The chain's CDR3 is CASSQDLPGQPELAKNIQYF. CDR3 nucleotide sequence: TGTGCCAGCAGCCAAGATTTACCCGGACAGCCCGAGCTAGCCAAAAACATTCAGTACTTC.

The DNA of the CDR3 is TGTGCCAGCAGCCCGACAGTTACTTCACCCCTCCACTTT. As protein: CASSPTVTSPLHF. V is TRBV6-5 and J is TRBJ1-6; TRBD1 is a possible D gene (5 bases). V gave up 6 bases and J gave up 9 bases, with 12 bases separating them. There are 13 residues in the CDR3. Germline V gene data show CDR1 as MNHEY and CDR2 as SVGAGI.

CDR3 loop: CASSHGGTGGFTGELFF. The CDR3 DNA reads TGTGCCAGCAGCCATGGAGGGACAGGGGGTTTCACCGGGGAGCTGTTTTTT. This chain links TRBV4-2 with TRBJ2-2, with 11 nucleotides matching TRBD1. The CDR3 totals 17 residues. Germline loops: CDR1 LGHNA, CDR2 YNFKEQ. V shed 3 bases and J 4 bases; nucleotides not matched to a gene: 7.

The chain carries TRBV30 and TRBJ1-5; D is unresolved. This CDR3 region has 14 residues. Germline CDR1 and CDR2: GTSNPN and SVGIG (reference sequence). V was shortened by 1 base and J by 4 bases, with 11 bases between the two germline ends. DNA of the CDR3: TGTGCCTGGAGTGAAGGATGGACGAATCAGCCCCAGCATTTT. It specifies CAWSEGWTNQPQHF.

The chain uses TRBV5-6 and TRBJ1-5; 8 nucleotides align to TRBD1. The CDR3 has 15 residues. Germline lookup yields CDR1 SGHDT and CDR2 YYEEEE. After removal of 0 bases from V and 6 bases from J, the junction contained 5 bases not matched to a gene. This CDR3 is CASSLADRAAQPQHF. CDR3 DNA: TGTGCCAGCAGCTTGGCGGACAGGGCGGCTCAGCCCCAGCATTTT.

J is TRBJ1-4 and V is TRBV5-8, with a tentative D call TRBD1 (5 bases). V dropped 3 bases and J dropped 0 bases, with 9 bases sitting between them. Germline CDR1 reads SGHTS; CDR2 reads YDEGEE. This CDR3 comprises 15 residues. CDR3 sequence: CASSSGRTTNEKLFF. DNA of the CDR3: TGTGCCAGCAGCTCGGGACGGACAACTAATGAAAAACTGTTTTTT. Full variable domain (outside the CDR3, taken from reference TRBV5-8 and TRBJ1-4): EAGVTQSPTHLIKTRGQQATLRCSPISGHTSVYWYQQALGLGLQFLLWYDEGEERNRGNFPPRFSGRQFPNYSSELNVNALELEDSALYLCASSSGRTTNEKLFFGSGTQLSVL.

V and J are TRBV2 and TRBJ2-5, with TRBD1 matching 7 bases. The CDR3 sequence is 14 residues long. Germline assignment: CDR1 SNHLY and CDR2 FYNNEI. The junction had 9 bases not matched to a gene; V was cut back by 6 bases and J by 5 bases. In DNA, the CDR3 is TGTGCCAGCAGCCGACAGGGCGGGTACGAGACCCAGTACTTC. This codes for CASSRQGGYETQYF.

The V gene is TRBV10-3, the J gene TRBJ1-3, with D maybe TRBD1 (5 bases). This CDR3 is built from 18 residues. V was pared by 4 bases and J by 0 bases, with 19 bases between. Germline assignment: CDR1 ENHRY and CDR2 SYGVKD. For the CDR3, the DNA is TGTGCCATCAGTGCAAGACAGCAAGCTATCCTCTCTGGAAACACCATATATTTT. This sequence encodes CAISARQQAILSGNTIYF.